Given below is one T cell receptor beta chain in context. Its target antigen remains unknown. This sample was taken from a study of cytomegalovirus exposure and HLA in healthy donors (dated by TCRdb to 2017 to 2019). Broadly, across the study: An earlier analysis of several hundred of the donors reported about 250 Gb of sequence data and some 120 million unique TCR beta sequences from roughly 200 million T cells. About 330 gigabases of sequencing data and around 90 million unique TCR sequences made up an early release that covered 500 to 700 HLA-typed donors. Of the roughly 400 genotyped donors, over 70% fell in the genetic ancestry cluster associated with self-reported Caucasian donors. The study was designed to test whether signatures of past pathogen exposure could be identified by cataloging public T cell receptors. The study profiled the T cell repertoires of 500 to 800 subjects by immunosequencing and related them to cytomegalovirus serostatus. Besides the first cohort of some 670 subjects, a separate validation cohort made up of some 110 different subjects was used. High-throughput TCR immunosequencing, statistical association of individual TCRs with disease status, and machine learning were combined to predict cytomegalovirus infection status. In a later analysis, previously published TCR beta repertoires from 670 or so donors were re-analyzed and high-resolution HLA genotyping was added so that TCR occurrence patterns could be studied. The later analysis used no new phenotypic data to find candidate immune exposures, relying instead on TCR beta sequences and their occurrence across donors. To decide whether each TCR beta V gene segment behaved as functional or pseudogenic, an earlier analysis of 587 of the donors relied on high-throughput TCR beta sequencing. Donor age, sex, ethnicity and CMV serostatus were collected together with the repertoire data. In a later genetic analysis, genome-wide SNP genotypes for about 65% of the roughly 700 donors were used, and that subset was treated as a discovery cohort. Every repertoire in the discovery cohort had been generated on one and the same sequencing platform. HLA typing covered class I and class II loci at four-digit resolution. The number of donors typed differed by locus, with 629-630 for A, B, C, DRB1 and DQB1, more than 500 for DQA1, over 600 for DPA1, and around 460 for DPB1. Because of strong linkage in the cohort, five DR-DQ haplotypes were treated as single units for association and clustering. On average, about 240,000 unique TCR beta nucleotide sequences were sequenced per donor among some 430 genotyped donors of the cohort, with 15% to 20% of those sequences being non-productive.

Library method: the immunoSEQ multiplex PCR assay. For the multiplex PCR, a mixture combining 60 forward primers for TCR Vbeta segments and 13 reverse primers for TCR Jbeta segments was used. The CDR3 region of rearranged TCR beta genes was amplified from genomic DNA with a multiplex PCR assay. Amplified TCR beta libraries were sequenced as 87-base-pair reads on the Illumina HiSeq System. The paper's data handling went like this. Across the 666 repertoires, a later analysis counted tens of millions of unique TCR beta chains, around 10 million of which were shared by at least two donors. A nearest-neighbor algorithm error-corrected the raw reads and collapsed the reads into unique sequences, merging closely related sequences to remove PCR and sequencing errors. V, D and J gene segments were assigned by aligning CDR3 sequences to IMGT reference sequences. Each retained sequence needed at least a six-nucleotide match to both a V gene segment and a J gene segment. Rearrangements were classified as productive when the CDR3 lacked stop codons and remained in frame with V and J, and all other rearrangements were classified as non-productive. Following IMGT convention, CDR3 was defined as the stretch from the second conserved V-encoded cysteine up to the conserved J-encoded phenylalanine. The earlier analysis of 450 to 750 of the donors excluded any sequence lacking an unambiguous match to a single V gene segment. An earlier analysis of about 600 of the donors called V segments functional above 56.7% productive rearrangements and segregating when the between-donor standard deviation exceeded 5%. A statistical classification framework was developed to diagnose cytomegalovirus status using the catalog of TCR beta chain sequences. In a later analysis, V and J genes were assigned by comparing TCR nucleotide sequences against IMGT/GENE-DB human TR gene sequences. A later analysis assigned CDR3 sequences and most-parsimonious VDJ recombination scenarios with the TCRdist pipeline. In a later analysis, every TCR beta chain was defined by the combination of its CDR3 amino acid sequence and its V-gene family, and reads without a unique V-gene family were dropped. To address suspected cross-contamination and a sequencing artifact, a later analysis removed around 600 highly shared, low-generation-probability nucleotide sequences. In a later analysis, a clonal expansion index for each public chain was calculated from normalized within-repertoire ranks of inferred template counts. Generation probabilities in a later analysis came from a VDJ recombination model fitted to out-of-frame rearrangements, and those results were checked against IGoR. A later analysis scored TCR-TCR, TCR-HLA and TCR-CMV co-occurrence with hypergeometric tests, applying a repertoire-size bias correction to TCR pairs. To estimate false discovery rates, a later analysis permuted the HLA or CMV assignments 20 times. A later analysis grouped co-occurring TCRs with DBSCAN, adding TCRdist sequence similarity when clustering within HLA-allele-positive subsets. For co-occurrence clustering, repertoires with fewer than 30,000 or more than 120,000 public chains were excluded, along with about five repertoires with anomalous nucleotide sharing. Drawn from immuneACCESS, this table holds only the in-frame rearrangements with V and J called that TCRdb kept. Clones are partly lost; checked studies trace under half to an unresolved V gene and leave the rest unexplained. V and J calls and clone size are as listed in that table; D and trimming were resolved from the DNA. The table kept for this sample lists 150,000 to 200,000 clones. Clones ranked in the top ten supply over 1% of the sample.

The cohort comprised 670 or so healthy bone marrow donors. All cohort members were sampled while nominally healthy, although unrecorded immune exposures were likely present. The donor was CMV seronegative and belonged to the group of over 300 seronegative cohort members. Every donor gave a peripheral blood sample, and the peripheral blood mononuclear cells from that sample were used for TCR beta sequencing. The Qiagen DNeasy Blood Extraction Kit was used to extract genomic DNA from the blood cell samples. The study at large found these results: Some IMGT-functional V segments, including TRBV6-2 and TRBV6-3, could not be told apart with the 87-base-pair reads, so those segments were excluded. Compared with equally common non-associated chains, HLA-associated TCR beta chains in a later analysis were more clonally expanded and had lower generation probabilities. In the study, about 150 TCR beta chains were listed as associated with cytomegalovirus. The sequencing pipeline was judged likely to have produced a cluster of highly shared sequence variants as a technical artifact. HLA typing was unavailable for some donors at each locus, so association tests used only the typed subset. While some public TCRs were present in many individuals, most TCR sequences turned up only very rarely across donors. Because counts were too low, under 20 rarely observed V segments, including chromosome 9 orphons, were left out of the earlier analysis of 587 of the donors. A few of the identified cytomegalovirus-associated TCR beta chains were confirmed in vitro to be specific for cytomegalovirus antigens. Specific HLA alleles were associated with more than 15,000 TCR beta sequences at a false discovery rate of 0.05 in a later analysis. When HLA alleles, especially DR and DQ, strongly co-occurred, attributing TCR associations to individual alleles was difficult. The authors suggested that the approach could potentially be generalized to other disease states and immunological phenotypes. The cohort was sequenced for TCR beta chains only, and without alpha or paired-chain data the features that could be detected were limited. Immune exposure information for the cohort was limited to CMV serostatus. A later genetic analysis associated a missense DCLRE1C variant with V-gene and J-gene trimming of TCR beta chains, and an independent cohort replicated the association. Linkage disequilibrium might explain the correlated functional status among segregating V segments, but an unknown experimental factor could not be ruled out. Roughly uniform sequencing depth across donors was assumed in presence/absence analyses, although this assumption may not hold. In a later analysis, most CMV-associated TCR beta chains were found to appear HLA-restricted, with HLA associations seemingly driven largely by CMV exposure. A later analysis reported that several top co-occurrence clusters appeared linked to parvovirus B19, influenza, CMV and Epstein-Barr virus. In a later genetic analysis, fewer N-insertions in productive TCRs were reported among donors in an Asian-associated ancestry cluster than the approximately 670-donor mean. In a later analysis, the rate of TCR association differed among HLA loci, with DRB1 alleles having the most associated TCRs and HLA-C alleles having the fewest. A further reported finding was that TCR beta sequences accurately predicted the HLA-A and HLA-B alleles for most subjects in the first cohort. Broadly in line with IMGT annotations, most TCR beta V segments showed up in productive rearrangements about 90% or about 30% of the time in an earlier analysis of several hundred of the donors. Cytomegalovirus status was reported to be diagnosed by the classifier with high specificity and sensitivity in both the original and validation cohorts.

V loses 3 bases at its end and J loses 9 bases; junction bases beyond the gene matches: 19. Including the terminal cysteine and phenylalanine, the CDR3 comprises 16 residues. CDR3 DNA is the only sequence kept; it has 48 bases, read in frame from the first base. From a lookup of the germline V gene, CDR1 and CDR2 are SQVTM and ANQGSEA. Specimen: PBMCs. This receptor was identified in an older woman in good health and CMV-seronegative. The chain uses TRBV29-1 and TRBJ2-7; TRBD2 matches 8 bases in the middle. The CDR3 protein is CSVEGWDQREFSGQYF. The DNA is as follows: TGCAGCGTTGAGGGATGGGATCAGCGGGAGTTCAGCGGGCAGTACTTC.